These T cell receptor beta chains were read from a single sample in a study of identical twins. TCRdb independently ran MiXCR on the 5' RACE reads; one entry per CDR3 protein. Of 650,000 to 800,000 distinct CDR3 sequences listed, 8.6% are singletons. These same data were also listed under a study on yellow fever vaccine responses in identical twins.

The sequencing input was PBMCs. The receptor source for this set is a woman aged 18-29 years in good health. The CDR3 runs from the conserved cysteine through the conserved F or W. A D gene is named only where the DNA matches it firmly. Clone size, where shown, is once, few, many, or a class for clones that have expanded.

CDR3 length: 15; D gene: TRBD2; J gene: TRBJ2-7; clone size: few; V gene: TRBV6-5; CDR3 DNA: TGTGCCAGCAGTTACTCCGCGGGGGGGCCCTACGAGCAGTACTTC; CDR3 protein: CASSYSAGGPYEQYF
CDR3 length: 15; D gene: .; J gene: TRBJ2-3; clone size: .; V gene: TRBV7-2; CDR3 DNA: TGTGCCAGCAGATTACCGGGACTCAGCACAGATACGCAGTATTTT; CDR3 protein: CASRLPGLSTDTQYF
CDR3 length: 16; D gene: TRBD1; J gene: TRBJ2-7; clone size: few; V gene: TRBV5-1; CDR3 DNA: TGCGCCAGCAGCCCCCGACTAACAGGGGGGAACCACGAGCAGTACTTC; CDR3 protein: CASSPRLTGGNHEQYF
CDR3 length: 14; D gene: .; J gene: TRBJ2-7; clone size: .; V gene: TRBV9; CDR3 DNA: TGTGCCAGCAGCGTAGTGCCGAGCTCCTACGAGCAGTACTTC; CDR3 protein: CASSVVPSSYEQYF
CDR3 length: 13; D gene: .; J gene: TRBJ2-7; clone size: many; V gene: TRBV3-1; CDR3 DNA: TGTGCCAGCAGCCAAGGGTTACCGTACGAGCAGTACTTC; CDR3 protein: CASSQGLPYEQYF
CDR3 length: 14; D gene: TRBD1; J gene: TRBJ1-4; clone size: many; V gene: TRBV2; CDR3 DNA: TGTGCCAGCAGTGGGACAGGGGCAAATGAAAAACTGTTTTTT; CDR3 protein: CASSGTGANEKLFF
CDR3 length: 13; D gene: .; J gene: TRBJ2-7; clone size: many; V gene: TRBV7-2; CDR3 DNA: TGTGCCAGCAGCTATGTAAGCTCCTACGAGCAGTACTTC; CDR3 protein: CASSYVSSYEQYF
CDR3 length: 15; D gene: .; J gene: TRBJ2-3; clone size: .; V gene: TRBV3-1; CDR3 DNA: TGTGCCAGCAGCCACCTGGACAGTGGCACAGATACGCAGTATTTT; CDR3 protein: CASSHLDSGTDTQYF
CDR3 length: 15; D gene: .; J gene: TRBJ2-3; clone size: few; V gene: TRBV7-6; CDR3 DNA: TGTGCCAGCAGCCTTACCGTAGCTGGCACAGATACGCAGTATTTT; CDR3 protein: CASSLTVAGTDTQYF
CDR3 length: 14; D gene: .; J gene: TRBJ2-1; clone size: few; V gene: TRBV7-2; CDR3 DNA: TGTGCCAGCAGCCGGACGGGCTGGGGGAATGAGCAGTTCTTC; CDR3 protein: CASSRTGWGNEQFF
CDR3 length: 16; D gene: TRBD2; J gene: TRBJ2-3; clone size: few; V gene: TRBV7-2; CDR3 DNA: TGTGCCAGCAGCTCAAGAGGCGGGAGAGGCGCAGATACGCAGTATTTT; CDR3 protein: CASSSRGGRGADTQYF
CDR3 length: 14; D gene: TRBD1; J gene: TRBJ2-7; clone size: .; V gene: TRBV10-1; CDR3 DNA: TGCGCCAGCAGTGAGCGGAGACAGGGACCGGTGCAGTACTTC; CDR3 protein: CASSERRQGPVQYF
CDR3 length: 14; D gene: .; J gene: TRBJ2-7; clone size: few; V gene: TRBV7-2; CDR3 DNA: TGTGCCAGCAGCTTAGTCGCTAGCGAGTACGAGCAGTACTTC; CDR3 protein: CASSLVASEYEQYF
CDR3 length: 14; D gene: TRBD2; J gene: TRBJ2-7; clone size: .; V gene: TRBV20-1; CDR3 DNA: TGCAGTGCGCTAGAAGCGGGAGTCAGCTACGAGCAGTACTTC; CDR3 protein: CSALEAGVSYEQYF
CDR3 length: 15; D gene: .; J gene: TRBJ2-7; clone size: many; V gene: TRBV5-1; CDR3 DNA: TGCGCCAGCAGCTTGATTGGGGGCGAGTTGGGCGAGCAGTACTTC; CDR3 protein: CASSLIGGELGEQYF
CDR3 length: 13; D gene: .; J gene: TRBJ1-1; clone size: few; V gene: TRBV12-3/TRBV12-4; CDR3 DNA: TGTGCCAGCAGTTTCGCCGTGAGTGCTGAAGCTTTCTTT; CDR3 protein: CASSFAVSAEAFF
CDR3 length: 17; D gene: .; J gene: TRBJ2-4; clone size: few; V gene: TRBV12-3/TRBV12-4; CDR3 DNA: TGTGCCAGCAGTTTAGAACCAAGGGTTTCGGCCAAAAACATTCAGTACTTC; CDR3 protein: CASSLEPRVSAKNIQYF
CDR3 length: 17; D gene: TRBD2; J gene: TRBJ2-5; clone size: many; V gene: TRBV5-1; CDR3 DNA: TGCGCCAGCAGTCTGGGACTAGCGGGGGTGTACCAAGAGACCCAGTACTTC; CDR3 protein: CASSLGLAGVYQETQYF
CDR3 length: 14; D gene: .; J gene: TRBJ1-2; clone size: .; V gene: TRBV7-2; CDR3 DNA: TGTGCCAGCAGCTTAACGCCCGAGGGTCCTGGCTACACCTTC; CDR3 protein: CASSLTPEGPGYTF
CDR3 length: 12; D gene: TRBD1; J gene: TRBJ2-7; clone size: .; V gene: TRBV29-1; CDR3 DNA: TGCAGCGTAGGGACAGGGAAAAGCGAGCAGTACTTC; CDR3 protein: CSVGTGKSEQYF
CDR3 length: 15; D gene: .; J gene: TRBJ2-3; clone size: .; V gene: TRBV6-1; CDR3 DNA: TGTGCCAGCAGAACGGGGGTAGGAGAGGCAGATACGCAGTATTTT; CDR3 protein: CASRTGVGEADTQYF
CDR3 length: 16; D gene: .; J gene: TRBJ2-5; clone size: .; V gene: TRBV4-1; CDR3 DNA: TGCGCCAGCAGCCAACCACGTAGACAGGTCCAAGAGACCCAGTACTTC; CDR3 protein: CASSQPRRQVQETQYF
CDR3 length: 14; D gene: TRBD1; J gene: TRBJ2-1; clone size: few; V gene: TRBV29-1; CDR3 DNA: TGCAGCGTTGAAGTGGGGACAGGGGATGGAGAGCAGTTCTTC; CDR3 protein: CSVEVGTGDGEQFF
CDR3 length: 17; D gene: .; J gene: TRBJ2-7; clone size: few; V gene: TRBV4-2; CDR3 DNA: TGTGCCAGCAGCCAAGATGTTGGCGGGGGCCTGTCCTACGAGCAGTACTTC; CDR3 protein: CASSQDVGGGLSYEQYF
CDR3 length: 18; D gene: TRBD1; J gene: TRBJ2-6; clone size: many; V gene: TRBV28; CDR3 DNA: TGTGCCAGCAGTTTATTGGGCAGGGGGCTCTCTGGGGCCAACGTCCTGACTTTC; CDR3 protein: CASSLLGRGLSGANVLTF
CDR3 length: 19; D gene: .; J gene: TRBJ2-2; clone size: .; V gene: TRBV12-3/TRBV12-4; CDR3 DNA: TGTGCCTGCAGTTTGTGGCTTTCAGAGAAGGGGAAGAACACCGGGGAGCTGTTTTTT; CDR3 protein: CACSLWLSEKGKNTGELFF
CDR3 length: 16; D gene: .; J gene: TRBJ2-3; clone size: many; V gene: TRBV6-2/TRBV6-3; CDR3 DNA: TGTGCCAGCAGCCGACCCCGGGACGGCTTCACAGATACGCAGTATTTT; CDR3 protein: CASSRPRDGFTDTQYF
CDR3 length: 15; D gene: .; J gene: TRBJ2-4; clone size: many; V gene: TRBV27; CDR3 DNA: TGTGCCAGCAGCCCGCAAAGGGGAGCCAAAAACATTCAGTACTTC; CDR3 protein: CASSPQRGAKNIQYF